Shown below are 11 T cell receptor beta chains from a single sample sequenced in a study of cytomegalovirus exposure and HLA in healthy donors. PCR employed 60 Vbeta and 13 Jbeta primers. The table came from immunoSEQ multiplex PCR; TCRdb's copy has only in-frame clones and leaves some out. Here the sample spans some 130,000 clones, 80% being singletons. Sequencing was done on a sample of PBMCs. The receptors stem from a man under 40 in good health and CMV-seronegative.

V usage is TRBV5-1 and J usage is TRBJ2-7, with 8 bases identical to TRBD2. There are 15 residues in the CDR3. The germline V gene has CDR1 SGHRS and CDR2 YFSETQ. The trim removed 5 bases at V and 3 bases at J, leaving 10 bases unmatched. CDR3 DNA sequence: TGCGCCAGCAGAAATATAGCGGGAAGTCGCTACGAGCAGTACTTC. This sequence encodes CASRNIAGSRYEQYF.

The chain uses TRBV27 and TRBJ2-1; 7 nucleotides line up with TRBD1. In germline, CDR1 is MNHEY, CDR2 SMNVEV (reference sequence). Germline trimming cut 5 bases from V and 12 bases from J; bases unmatched to any gene: 7. The CDR3 runs to 12 residues. The CDR3 DNA is TGTGCCAGCAGTGGTACAGGGGTAGGGCAGTTCTTC. This gives the protein CASSGTGVGQFF.

The rearrangement links TRBV6-5 to TRBJ1-1, with D unclear. Germline V CDR1 and CDR2: MNHEY, SVGAGI. The CDR3 loop spans 12 amino acids. The V end lost 10 bases, the J end lost 6 bases, and 15 bases lay between the germline ends. The CDR3, as DNA: TGTGCCACCCAGCCGGGTCGGGCTGAAGCTTTCTTT. Its translation: CATQPGRAEAFF.

The V and J genes are TRBV5-5 and TRBJ2-5; the match to TRBD1 covers 8 bases. The germline CDR1 and CDR2 sequences are SGHKS and YYEKEE (reference sequence). The length of the CDR3 is 15 residues. The ends lost 4 bases at V and 4 bases at J; junction bases unmatched: 9. The CDR3 here is CASSQPGQALETQYF. The CDR3 DNA follows: TGTGCCAGCAGCCAGCCGGGACAGGCCCTAGAGACCCAGTACTTC.

The CDR3, as DNA: TGCGCCAGCAGCTCGACGGGGACAGGGAATGGCTACACCTTC. Translating it yields CASSSTGTGNGYTF. The gene calls are TRBV5-1 and TRBJ1-2, with 9 positions matching TRBD1. V lost 3 bases, J lost 6 bases, and 6 bases stayed unmatched. The CDR3 spans 14 residues. The germline V gene encodes CDR1 SGHRS and CDR2 YFSETQ.

The chain couples TRBV13 to TRBJ1-5, with a possible D match to TRBD1 (6 bases). Germline assignment: CDR1 PRHDT and CDR2 FYEKMQ (reference sequence). Trimming left V 2 bases short and J 2 bases short, with 7 bases between. This CDR3 comprises 14 residues. The CDR3 sequence: CASSLRTGNQPQHF. Written as DNA, the CDR3 is TGTGCCAGCAGCTTAAGGACAGGCAATCAGCCCCAGCATTTT. The full variable domain, rest sourced from reference TRBV13 and TRBJ1-5, is AAGVIQSPRHLIKEKRETATLKCYPIPRHDTVYWYQQGPGQDPQFLISFYEKMQSDKGSIPDRFSAQQFSDYHSELNMSSLELGDSALYFCASSLRTGNQPQHFGDGTRLSIL.

In regard to this clone: This sample includes further DNA sequences coding for the same CDR3. V usage is TRBV7-6 and J usage is TRBJ2-2; D is possibly TRBD1 (6 bases). The CDR3 is 14 residues long. Trimming removed 5 bases at V and 6 bases at J, with 13 bases between. Germline CDR1 is SGHVS and CDR2 is FNYEAQ. The CDR3 DNA reads TGTGCCAGCAGCCAGGGGTATGACGCCGGGGAGCTGTTTTTT. This encodes CASSQGYDAGELFF.

This clone was detected a few times. The V call is TRBV9, the J call TRBJ2-5; TRBD1 is a possible D gene (7 bases). V was pared by 0 bases and J by 2 bases, with 17 bases between. Germline V gene data show CDR1 as SGDLS and CDR2 as YYNGEE. This CDR3 contains 17 residues. The CDR3 spells CASSVATGDSLQETQYF. The CDR3 bases are TGTGCCAGCAGCGTAGCTACGGGGGACAGCTTGCAAGAGACCCAGTACTTC.

This clone was detected a few times. CDR3 sequence reads: CASSSSGLASYEQYF. The CDR3 region has the DNA TGTGCCAGCAGCTCTTCGGGACTAGCGAGCTACGAGCAGTACTTC. The chain links TRBV5-6 to TRBJ2-7, with TRBD2 matching 10 bases. Germline loops: CDR1 SGHDT, CDR2 YYEEEE. There are 15 residues in the CDR3. Losses at the gene ends were 3 bases for V and 3 bases for J; bases not matched to a gene: 6.

The chain combines TRBV29-1 with TRBJ2-1; 7 nucleotides line up with TRBD2. The CDR3 covers 12 residues. V gave up 7 bases and J gave up 7 bases; unmatched junction bases: 7. From germline, CDR1 is SQVTM and CDR2 ANQGSEA. In DNA, the CDR3 is TGCAGCGCTGGGACTAAGTTGAATGAGCAGTTCTTC. Protein product: CSAGTKLNEQFF.

The chain joins TRBV30 to TRBJ2-3; TRBD2 matches at 9 bases. The J segment lost 2 bases and the V segment lost 0 bases, leaving 9 bases of the junction unmatched. CDR3 length equals 17 residues. The germline V gene has CDR1 GTSNPN and CDR2 SVGIG (reference sequence). CDR3 residues: CAWSVLAGLPITDTQYF. As DNA, the CDR3 is TGTGCCTGGAGTGTACTAGCGGGCCTACCAATCACAGATACGCAGTATTTT.